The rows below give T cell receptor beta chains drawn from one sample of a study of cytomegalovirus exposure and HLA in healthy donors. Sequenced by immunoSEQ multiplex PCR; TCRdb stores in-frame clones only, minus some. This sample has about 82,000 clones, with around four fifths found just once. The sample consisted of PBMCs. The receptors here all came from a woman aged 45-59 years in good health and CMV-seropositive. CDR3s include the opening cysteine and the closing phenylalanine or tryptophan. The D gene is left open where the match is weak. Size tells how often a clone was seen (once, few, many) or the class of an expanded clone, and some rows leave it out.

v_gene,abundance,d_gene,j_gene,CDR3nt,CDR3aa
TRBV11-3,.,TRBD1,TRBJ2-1,TGTGCCAGCAGTTCACAGGGGGGCAATGAGCAGTTCTTC,CASSSQGGNEQFF
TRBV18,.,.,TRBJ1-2,TGTGCCAGCTCACCACGCAGGGACACATCTGTTGGCTACACCTTC,CASSPRRDTSVGYTF
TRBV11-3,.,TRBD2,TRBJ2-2,TGTGCCAGCAGCCCAACTAGCGGGAGGGCCTGGCGAGGGGAGCTGTTTTTT,CASSPTSGRAWRGELFF
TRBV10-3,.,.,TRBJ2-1,TGTGCCATCACCGAGGCTACGGGATCCTCGAATGAGCAGTTCTTC,CAITEATGSSNEQFF
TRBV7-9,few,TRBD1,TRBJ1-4,TGTGCCAGCAGCTTTGGAGACAGGGGAAATGAAAAACTGTTTTTT,CASSFGDRGNEKLFF
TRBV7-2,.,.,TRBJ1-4,TGTGCCAGCAGCTTAGTGGCCACGCGGGCAACTAATGAAAAACTGTTTTTT,CASSLVATRATNEKLFF
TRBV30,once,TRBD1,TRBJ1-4,TGTGCCTGGAGTAAGAACGTGGGACAGGGAAATGAAAAACTGTTTTTT,CAWSKNVGQGNEKLFF
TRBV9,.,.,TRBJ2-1,TGTGCCAGCAGCGTAGCGGGAGCTAATGAGCAGTTCTTC,CASSVAGANEQFF
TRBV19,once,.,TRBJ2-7,TGTGCCAGTAGCCCTAACGACAGAGCCTACGAGCAGTACTTC,CASSPNDRAYEQYF
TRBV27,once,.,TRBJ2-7,TGTGCCAGCAGTTCCGGGACAGAGCAGTACTTC,CASSSGTEQYF
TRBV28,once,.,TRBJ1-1,TGTGCCAGCAGTCCCCTCCAGTTAAGAATGAACACTGAAGCTTTCTTT,CASSPLQLRMNTEAFF
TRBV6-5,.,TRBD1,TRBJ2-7,TGTGCCAGCAGTTTATACCGGACAGGGGGCTACGAGCAGTACTTC,CASSLYRTGGYEQYF
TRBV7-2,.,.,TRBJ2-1,TGTGCCAGCAGCTTAGCGAGATACAATGAGCAGTTCTTC,CASSLARYNEQFF
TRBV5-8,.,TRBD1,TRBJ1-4,TGTGCCAGCAGCTTGGCCGGGACAGGGAACGAAAAACTGTTTTTT,CASSLAGTGNEKLFF
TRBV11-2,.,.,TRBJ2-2,TGTGCCAGCAGCCCATACAGTACCGGGGAGCTGTTTTTT,CASSPYSTGELFF
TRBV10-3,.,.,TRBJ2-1,TGTGCCATCAGTGAGAGTACTAGTATCGATGAGCAGTTCTTC,CAISESTSIDEQFF
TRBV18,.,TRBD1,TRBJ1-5,TGTGCCAGCTCACCACAGGGGGCAGAGCAGCCCCAGCATTTT,CASSPQGAEQPQHF
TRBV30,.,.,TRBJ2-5,TGTGCCTGGAGTGTAATTGGAGGGCGCCAAGAGACCCAGTACTTC,CAWSVIGGRQETQYF
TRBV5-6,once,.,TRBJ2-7,TGTGCCAGCAGCTCGATTGGCGGATACGAGCAGTACTTC,CASSSIGGYEQYF
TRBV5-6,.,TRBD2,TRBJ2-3,TGTGCCAGCAGCTTGAGGCGGGAGGGCCTTGGTACGCAGTATTTT,CASSLRREGLGTQYF
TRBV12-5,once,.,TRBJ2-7,TGTGCTAGTGGTTCGTCCTTCTACGAGCAGTACTTC,CASGSSFYEQYF
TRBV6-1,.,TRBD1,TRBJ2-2,TGTGCCAGCAAAGGACAGGGGGTTTTCACCGGGGAGCTGTTTTTT,CASKGQGVFTGELFF
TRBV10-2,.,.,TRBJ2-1,TGCGCCAGCCAAAATACGGACTATGAGCAGTTCTTC,CASQNTDYEQFF
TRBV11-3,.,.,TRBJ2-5,TGTGCCAGCAGCTTAGCGGAGACCCAGTACTTC,CASSLAETQYF
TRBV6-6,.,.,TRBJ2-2,TGTGCCAGCAGTTACCCGGGACAGAACACCGGGGAGCTGTTTTTT,CASSYPGQNTGELFF
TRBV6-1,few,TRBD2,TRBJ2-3,TGTGCCAGCAGTGAAGCGGGGACCAAGTTCGGCGGGAGTTTGGCAGATACGCAGTATTTT,CASSEAGTKFGGSLADTQYF
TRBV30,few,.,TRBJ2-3,TGTGCCTGGAGAAGAGGGAGAGATACGCAGTATTTT,CAWRRGRDTQYF
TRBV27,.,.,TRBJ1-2,TGTGCCAGCAGTTTAGAGGGTTTAACCGAGTACACCTTC,CASSLEGLTEYTF
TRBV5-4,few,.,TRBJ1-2,TGTGCCAGCAGCTTTCCCAGACAGAACTATGGCTACACCTTC,CASSFPRQNYGYTF
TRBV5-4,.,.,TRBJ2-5,TGTGCCAGCAGCTTCGGTGGGAGGGAGACCCAGTACTTC,CASSFGGRETQYF
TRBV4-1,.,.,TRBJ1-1,TGCGCCAGCAGCCATGCAGCGGAGGCTTTCTTT,CASSHAAEAFF
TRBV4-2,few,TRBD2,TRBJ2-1,TGTGCCAGCAGCCAAGATGTTCGACTAGCGGGAGACCTCTCCTACAATGAGCAGTTCTTC,CASSQDVRLAGDLSYNEQFF
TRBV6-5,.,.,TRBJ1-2,TGTGCCAGCAGAACTCAAATGGGGCAGCTCAGTGGCTACACCTTC,CASRTQMGQLSGYTF